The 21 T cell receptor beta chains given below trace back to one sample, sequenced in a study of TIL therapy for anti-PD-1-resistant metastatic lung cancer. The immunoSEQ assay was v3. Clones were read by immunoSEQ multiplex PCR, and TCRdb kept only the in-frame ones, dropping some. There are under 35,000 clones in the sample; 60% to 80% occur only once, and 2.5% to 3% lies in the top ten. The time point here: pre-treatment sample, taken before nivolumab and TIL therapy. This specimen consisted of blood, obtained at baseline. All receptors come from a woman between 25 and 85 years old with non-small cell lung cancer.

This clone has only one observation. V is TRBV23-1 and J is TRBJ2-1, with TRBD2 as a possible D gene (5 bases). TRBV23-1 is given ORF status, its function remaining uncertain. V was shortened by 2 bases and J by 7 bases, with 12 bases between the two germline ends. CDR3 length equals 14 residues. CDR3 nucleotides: TGCGCCAGCAGTCAACCAGGACTCAATAATGAGCAGTTCTTC. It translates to CASSQPGLNNEQFF.

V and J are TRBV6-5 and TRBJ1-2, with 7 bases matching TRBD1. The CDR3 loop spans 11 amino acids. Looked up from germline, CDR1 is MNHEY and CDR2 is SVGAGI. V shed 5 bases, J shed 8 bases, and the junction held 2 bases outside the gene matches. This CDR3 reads CASSQGQGYTF. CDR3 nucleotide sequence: TGTGCCAGCAGTCAGGGACAGGGCTACACCTTC.

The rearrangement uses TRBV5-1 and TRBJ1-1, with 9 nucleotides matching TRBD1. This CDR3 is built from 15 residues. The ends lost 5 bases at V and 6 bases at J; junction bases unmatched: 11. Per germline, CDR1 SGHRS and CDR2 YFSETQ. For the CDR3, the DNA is TGCGCCAGCAGGGCATCCGGGACAGGGATCGCTGAAGCTTTCTTT. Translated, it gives CASRASGTGIAEAFF.

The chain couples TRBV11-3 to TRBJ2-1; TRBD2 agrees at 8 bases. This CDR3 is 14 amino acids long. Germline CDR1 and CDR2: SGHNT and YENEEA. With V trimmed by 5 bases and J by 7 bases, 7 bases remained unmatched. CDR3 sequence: CASSAASSGNEQFF. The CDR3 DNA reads TGTGCCAGCAGCGCTGCATCTAGCGGGAATGAGCAGTTCTTC.

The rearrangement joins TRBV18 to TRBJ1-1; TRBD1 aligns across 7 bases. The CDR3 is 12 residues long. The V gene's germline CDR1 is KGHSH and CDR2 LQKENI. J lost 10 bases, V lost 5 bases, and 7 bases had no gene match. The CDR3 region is CASSTRQGRAFF. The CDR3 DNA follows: TGTGCCAGCTCAACGAGACAGGGTAGAGCTTTCTTT.

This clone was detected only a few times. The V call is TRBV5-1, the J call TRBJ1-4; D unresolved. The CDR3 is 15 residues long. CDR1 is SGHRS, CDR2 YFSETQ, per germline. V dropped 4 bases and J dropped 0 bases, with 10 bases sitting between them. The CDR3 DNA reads TGCGCCAGCAGCAGGACTGAAGCAACTAATGAAAAACTGTTTTTT. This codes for CASSRTEATNEKLFF.

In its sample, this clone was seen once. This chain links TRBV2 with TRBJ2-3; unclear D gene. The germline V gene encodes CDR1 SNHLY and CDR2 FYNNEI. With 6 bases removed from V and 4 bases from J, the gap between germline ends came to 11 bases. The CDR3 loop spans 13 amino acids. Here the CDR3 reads CASSGPQPDTQYF. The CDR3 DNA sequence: TGTGCCAGCAGCGGACCCCAGCCAGATACGCAGTATTTT. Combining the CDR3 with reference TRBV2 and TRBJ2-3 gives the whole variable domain EPEVTQTPSHQVTQMGQEVILRCVPISNHLYFYWYRQILGQKVEFLVSFYNNEISEKSEIFDDQFSVERPDGSNFTLKIRSTKLEDSAMYFCASSGPQPDTQYFGPGTRLTVL.

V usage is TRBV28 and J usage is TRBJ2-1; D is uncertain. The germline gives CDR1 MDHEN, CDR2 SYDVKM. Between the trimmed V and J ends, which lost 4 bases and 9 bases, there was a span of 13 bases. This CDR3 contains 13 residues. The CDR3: CASSSNPVFEQFF. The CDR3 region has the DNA TGTGCCAGCAGTTCCAACCCCGTCTTTGAGCAGTTCTTC.

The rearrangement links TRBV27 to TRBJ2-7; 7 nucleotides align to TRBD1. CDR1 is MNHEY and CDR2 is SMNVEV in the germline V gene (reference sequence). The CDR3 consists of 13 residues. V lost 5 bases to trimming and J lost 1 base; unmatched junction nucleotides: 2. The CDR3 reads CASSVDRSYEQYF. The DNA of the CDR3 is TGTGCCAGCAGTGTGGACAGGTCCTACGAGCAGTACTTC.

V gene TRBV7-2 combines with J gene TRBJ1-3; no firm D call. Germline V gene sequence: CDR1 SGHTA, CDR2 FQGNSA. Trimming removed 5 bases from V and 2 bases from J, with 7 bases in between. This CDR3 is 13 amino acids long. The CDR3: CASSRATGNTIYF. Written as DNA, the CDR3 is TGTGCCAGCAGCCGGGCAACTGGAAACACCATATATTTT.

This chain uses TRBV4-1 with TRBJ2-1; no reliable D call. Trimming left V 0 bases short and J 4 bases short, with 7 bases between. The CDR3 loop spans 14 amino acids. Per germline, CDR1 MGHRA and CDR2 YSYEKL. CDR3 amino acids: CASSQDWWYNEQFF. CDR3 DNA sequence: TGCGCCAGCAGCCAAGACTGGTGGTACAATGAGCAGTTCTTC.

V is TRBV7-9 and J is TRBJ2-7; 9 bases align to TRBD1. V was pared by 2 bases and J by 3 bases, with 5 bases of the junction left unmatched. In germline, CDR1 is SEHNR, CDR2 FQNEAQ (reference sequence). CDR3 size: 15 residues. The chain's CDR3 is CASSLKQGALYEQYF. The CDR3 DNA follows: TGTGCCAGCAGCTTAAAACAGGGGGCGCTCTACGAGCAGTACTTC.

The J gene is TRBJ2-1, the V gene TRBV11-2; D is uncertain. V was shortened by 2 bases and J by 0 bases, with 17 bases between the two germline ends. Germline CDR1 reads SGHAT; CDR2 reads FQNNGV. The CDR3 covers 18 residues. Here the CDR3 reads CASSLYPRCWSSYNEQFF. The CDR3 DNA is TGTGCCAGCAGCTTATACCCACGTTGTTGGAGCTCCTACAATGAGCAGTTCTTC. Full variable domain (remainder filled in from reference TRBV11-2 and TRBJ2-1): EAGVAQSPRYKIIEKRQSVAFWCNPISGHATLYWYQQILGQGPKLLIQFQNNGVVDDSQLPKDRFSAERLKGVDSTLKIQPAKLEDSAVYLCASSLYPRCWSSYNEQFFGPGTRLTVL.

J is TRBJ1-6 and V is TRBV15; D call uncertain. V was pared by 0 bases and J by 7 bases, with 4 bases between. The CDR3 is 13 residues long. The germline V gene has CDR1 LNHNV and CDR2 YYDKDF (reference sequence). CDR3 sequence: CATSREPNSPLHF. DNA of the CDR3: TGTGCCACCAGCAGAGAGCCAAATTCACCCCTCCACTTT.

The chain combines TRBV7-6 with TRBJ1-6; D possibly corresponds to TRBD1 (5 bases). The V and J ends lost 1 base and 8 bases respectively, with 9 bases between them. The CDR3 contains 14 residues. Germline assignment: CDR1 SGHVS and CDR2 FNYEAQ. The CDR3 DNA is TGTGCCAGCAGCTTAGGCAGGGTGGATTCACCCCTCCACTTT. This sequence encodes CASSLGRVDSPLHF.

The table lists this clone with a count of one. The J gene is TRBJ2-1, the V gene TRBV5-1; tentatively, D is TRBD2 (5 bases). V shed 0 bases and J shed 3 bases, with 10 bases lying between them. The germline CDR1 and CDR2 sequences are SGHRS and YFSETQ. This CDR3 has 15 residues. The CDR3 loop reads CASSLEGVGYNEQFF. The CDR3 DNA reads TGCGCCAGCAGCTTGGAGGGAGTGGGCTACAATGAGCAGTTCTTC.

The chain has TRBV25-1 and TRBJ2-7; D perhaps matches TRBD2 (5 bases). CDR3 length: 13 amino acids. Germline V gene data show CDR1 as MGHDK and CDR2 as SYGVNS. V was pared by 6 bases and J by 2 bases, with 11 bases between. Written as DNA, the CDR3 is TGTGCCAGCAGACCTACCGGGGCCTACGAGCAGTACTTC. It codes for CASRPTGAYEQYF.

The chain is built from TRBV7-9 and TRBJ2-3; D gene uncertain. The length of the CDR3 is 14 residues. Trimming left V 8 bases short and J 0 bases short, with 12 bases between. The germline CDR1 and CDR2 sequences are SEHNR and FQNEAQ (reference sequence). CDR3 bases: TGTGCCAGCGCAGGCACCGGTAGCACAGATACGCAGTATTTT. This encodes CASAGTGSTDTQYF.

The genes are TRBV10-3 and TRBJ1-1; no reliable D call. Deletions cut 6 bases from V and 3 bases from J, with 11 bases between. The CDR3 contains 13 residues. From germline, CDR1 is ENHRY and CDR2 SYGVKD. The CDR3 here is CAIREFGDTEAFF. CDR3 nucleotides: TGTGCCATCAGAGAATTTGGGGACACTGAAGCTTTCTTT.

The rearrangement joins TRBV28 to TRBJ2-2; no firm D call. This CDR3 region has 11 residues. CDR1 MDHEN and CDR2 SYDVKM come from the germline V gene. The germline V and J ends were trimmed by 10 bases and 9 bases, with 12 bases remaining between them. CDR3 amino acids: CATHGRRELFF. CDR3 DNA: TGTGCCACACATGGGCGGCGGGAGCTGTTTTTT.

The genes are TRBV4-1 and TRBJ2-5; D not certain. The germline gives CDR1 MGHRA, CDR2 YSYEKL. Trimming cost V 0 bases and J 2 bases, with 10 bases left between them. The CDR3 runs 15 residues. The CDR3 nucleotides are TGCGCCAGCAGCCAAGATCTTCATATGCAAGAGACCCAGTACTTC. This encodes CASSQDLHMQETQYF.